The 11 T cell receptor beta chains below were found in one sample sequenced in a study of T cell repertoires in cytomegalovirus infection. TCRdb re-analysed the reads in MiXCR, keeping a single row per CDR3 protein. The repertoire has roughly 760,000 distinct CDR3 sequences, under 40% of them found once; the top ten carry around 3%. Source material: PBMCs. The receptors were sampled from a human donor in good health (CMV status not recorded). Some clones in this sample may be carry-over from other donors' samples.

With respect to this clonotype: Relative to the germline gene, one junction end is altered; a read error may explain this. The chain has TRBV6-1 and TRBJ2-7; TRBD2 might be the D (6 bases). CDR3 size: 14 residues. Germline CDR1 is MNHNS and CDR2 is SASEGT. The CDR3 region has the DNA TGCTCCTCTGGAGCGGGCCGATCAGCGTTTGAGCAGTACTTC. Its translation: CSSGAGRSAFEQYF.

This clonotype was recorded a few times. The chain employs TRBV12-3 or TRBV12-4 and TRBJ1-5; D is uncertain. Trimming shortened V by 6 bases and J by 4 bases, and 13 bases separated the two germline ends. CDR3 length: 14 amino acids. The CDR3 protein is CASSSSWGNQPQHF. The CDR3 bases are TGTGCCAGCAGCTCAAGCTGGGGAAATCAGCCCCAGCATTTT.

This clonotype appeared a few times. The J gene is TRBJ1-4, the V gene TRBV7-8, with D tentatively TRBD1 (5 bases). Trimming removed 4 bases at V and 5 bases at J, with 14 bases between. This CDR3 comprises 15 residues. Germline V gene sequence: CDR1 SGHVS, CDR2 FQNEAQ. The CDR3 loop reads CASSYTGWGNEKLFF. CDR3 coding DNA: TGTGCCAGCAGCTATACGGGGTGGGGGAATGAAAAACTGTTTTTT.

This clonotype appeared a few times. The chain recombines TRBV27 with TRBJ2-5, with 9 bases that match TRBD1. The CDR3 has 17 residues. Germline values: CDR1 MNHEY, CDR2 SMNVEV (reference sequence). J gave up 0 bases and V 4 bases, and 9 bases lay outside the gene matches. CDR3 protein: CASSSPGTGSDQETQYF. The CDR3 bases are TGTGCCAGCAGTTCTCCCGGGACAGGGTCCGACCAAGAGACCCAGTACTTC.

This chain connects TRBV12-3 or TRBV12-4 to TRBJ1-2, with unresolved D. The CDR3 contains 13 residues. The V end was cut by 4 bases, the J end by 8 bases, with 14 bases between. This CDR3 reads CASSWSSGRGYTF. For the CDR3, the DNA is TGTGCCAGCAGTTGGTCCTCGGGGAGAGGCTACACCTTC.

This clonotype was observed many times. The V gene is TRBV12-3 or TRBV12-4, the J gene TRBJ2-7; no definite D call. Trimming removed 0 bases from V and 6 bases from J, with 9 bases in between. The CDR3 totals 13 residues. The CDR3: CASSLASSAEQYF. DNA for the CDR3: TGTGCCAGCAGTTTAGCCAGTAGTGCCGAGCAGTACTTC.

There are many counts of this clonotype. The gene calls are TRBV7-6 and TRBJ1-5; no definite D call. The germline V and J ends were trimmed by 0 bases and 7 bases, with 13 bases remaining between them. Germline lookup yields CDR1 SGHVS and CDR2 FNYEAQ. This CDR3 comprises 15 residues. CDR3 amino acids: CASSLASGSGQPQHF. Here the CDR3 DNA reads TGTGCCAGCAGCTTAGCGTCCGGGTCCGGGCAGCCCCAGCATTTT.

The gene calls are TRBV7-2 and TRBJ2-1; possible D gene TRBD2, 5 bases. The germline gives CDR1 SGHTA, CDR2 FQGNSA. This CDR3 contains 11 residues. V lost 5 bases, J lost 8 bases, and 7 bases lay in between. This CDR3 is CASSRGHEQFF. CDR3 sequence (DNA): TGTGCCAGCAGCCGGGGTCATGAGCAGTTCTTC.

This clonotype occurred many times. The V call is TRBV7-2, the J call TRBJ2-5, with 7 bases identical to TRBD1. The V gene's germline CDR1 is SGHTA and CDR2 FQGNSA. The CDR3 length is 14 residues. V was clipped by 5 bases and J by 1 base; unmatched bases: 4. The CDR3 DNA sequence: TGTGCCAGCAGCCCGGGACAGATCCAAGAGACCCAGTACTTC. This codes for CASSPGQIQETQYF.

The table lists this clonotype with many counts. The chain couples TRBV7-8 to TRBJ1-5; D uncertain. This CDR3 region has 16 residues. The V end lost 4 bases, the J end lost 1 base, and 14 bases lay between the germline ends. Germline V gene data show CDR1 as SGHVS and CDR2 as FQNEAQ. The CDR3 protein is CASSSRGGPSNQPQHF. The DNA of the CDR3 is TGTGCCAGCAGCTCCCGTGGAGGACCAAGCAATCAGCCCCAGCATTTT. The full variable domain, rest sourced from reference TRBV7-8 and TRBJ1-5, is GAGVSQSPRYKVAKRGQDVALRCDPISGHVSLFWYQQALGQGPEFLTYFQNEAQLDKSGLPSDRFFAERPEGSVSTLKIQRTQQEDSAVYLCASSSRGGPSNQPQHFGDGTRLSIL.

The gene calls are TRBV12-3 or TRBV12-4 and TRBJ2-1; 10 bases fit TRBD2. V lost 9 bases, J lost 5 bases, and 7 bases stayed unmatched. The CDR3 has 14 residues. The CDR3 protein is CASIAGGLDNEQFF. CDR3 coding DNA: TGTGCCAGTATAGCGGGAGGCCTAGACAATGAGCAGTTCTTC.